A single count supports the clone carrying this T cell receptor (beta chain). Profiled with immunoSEQ multiplex PCR; TCRdb holds only in-frame clones, not every one. The repertoire holds roughly 250,000 clones, roughly 81% seen once, with 4% in the top ten. These data come from a study of blood T cell repertoires in COVID-19. The overall study: COVID-19 samples from acute and convalescent phases originated in the United States, Italy and Spain. PBMCs, B-cell-depleted T cells, or T cells were the source of the cDNA or gDNA that made up the material.

The germline V gene encodes CDR1 DFQATT and CDR2 SNEGSKA (reference sequence). CDR3 length: 11 residues. With 5 bases removed from V and 11 bases from J, the gap between germline ends came to 14 bases. This TCR derives from a man aged 50 to 59 with acute or convalescent COVID-19. The V and J genes are TRBV20-1 and TRBJ2-3, with no clear D. Sequencing was done on a sample of peripheral blood. CDR3 loop: CSAPFLRVQYF. The CDR3 DNA reads as TGCAGTGCTCCCTTCCTCCGGGTGCAGTATTTT.